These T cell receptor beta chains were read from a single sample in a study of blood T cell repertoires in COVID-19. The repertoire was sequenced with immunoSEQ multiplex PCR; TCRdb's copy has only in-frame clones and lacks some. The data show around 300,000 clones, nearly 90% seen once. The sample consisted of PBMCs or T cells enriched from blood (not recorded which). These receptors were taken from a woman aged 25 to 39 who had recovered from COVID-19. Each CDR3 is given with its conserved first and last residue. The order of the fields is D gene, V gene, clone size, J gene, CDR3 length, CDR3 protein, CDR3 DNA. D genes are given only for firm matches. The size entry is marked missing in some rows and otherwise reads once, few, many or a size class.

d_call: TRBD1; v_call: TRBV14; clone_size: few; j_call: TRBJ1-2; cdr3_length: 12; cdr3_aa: CASSYRGYGYTF; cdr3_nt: TGTGCCAGCAGCTACAGGGGTTACGGCTACACCTTC
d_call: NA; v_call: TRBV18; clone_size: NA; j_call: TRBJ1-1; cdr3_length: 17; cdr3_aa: CASSSLTLSQGDTEAFF; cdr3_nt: TGTGCCAGCTCATCCTTGACCTTGTCGCAAGGAGACACTGAAGCTTTCTTT
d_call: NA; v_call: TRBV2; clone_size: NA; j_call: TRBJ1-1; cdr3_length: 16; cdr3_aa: CASSETAGGFVTEAFF; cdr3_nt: TGTGCCAGCAGTGAAACAGCAGGAGGGTTCGTTACTGAAGCTTTCTTT
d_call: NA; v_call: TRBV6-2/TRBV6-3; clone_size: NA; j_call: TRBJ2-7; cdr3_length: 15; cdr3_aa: CASSAPRHVPDEQYF; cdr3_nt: TGTGCCAGCAGTGCTCCCAGACACGTCCCGGACGAGCAGTACTTC
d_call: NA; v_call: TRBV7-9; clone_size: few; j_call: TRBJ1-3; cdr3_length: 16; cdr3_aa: CASSSKRRMAGNTIYF; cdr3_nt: TGTGCCAGCAGCTCGAAGAGGAGGATGGCTGGAAACACCATATATTTT
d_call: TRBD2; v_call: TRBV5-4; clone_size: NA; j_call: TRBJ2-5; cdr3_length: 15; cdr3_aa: CASSSSGAFQETQYF; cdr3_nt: TGTGCCAGCAGCTCTAGCGGGGCGTTCCAAGAGACCCAGTACTTC
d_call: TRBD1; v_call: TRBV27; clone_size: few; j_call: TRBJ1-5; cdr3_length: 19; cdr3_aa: CASSPLRDRGMRSNQPQHF; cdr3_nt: TGTGCCAGCAGTCCCCTTCGGGACAGGGGTATGAGGAGCAATCAGCCCCAGCATTTT
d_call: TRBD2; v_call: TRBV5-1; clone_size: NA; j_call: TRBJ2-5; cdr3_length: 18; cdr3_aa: CASSLVEGGSAYQETQYF; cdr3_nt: TGCGCCAGCAGCTTAGTCGAAGGCGGGAGCGCGTACCAAGAGACCCAGTACTTC
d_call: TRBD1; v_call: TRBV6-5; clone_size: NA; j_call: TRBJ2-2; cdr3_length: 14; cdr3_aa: CASSGTGLPGELFF; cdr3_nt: TGTGCCAGCTCCGGGACAGGGCTACCCGGGGAGCTGTTTTTT
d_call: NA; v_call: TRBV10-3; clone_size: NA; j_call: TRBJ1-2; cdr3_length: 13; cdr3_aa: CAISESRVYGYTF; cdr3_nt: TGTGCCATCAGTGAGAGCAGGGTGTATGGCTACACCTTC
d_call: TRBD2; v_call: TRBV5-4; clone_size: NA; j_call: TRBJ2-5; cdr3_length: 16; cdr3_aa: CASSLTGLARRETQYF; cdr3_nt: TGTGCCAGCAGCCTAACTGGACTAGCGCGGCGAGAGACCCAGTACTTC
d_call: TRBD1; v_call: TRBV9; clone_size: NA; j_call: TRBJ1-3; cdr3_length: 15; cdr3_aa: CASSADRVRGNTIYF; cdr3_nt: TGTGCCAGCAGCGCTGACAGGGTGCGGGGAAACACCATATATTTT
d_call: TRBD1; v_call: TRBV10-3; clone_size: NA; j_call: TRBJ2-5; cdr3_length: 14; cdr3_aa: CAISVDRGSETQYF; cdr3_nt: TGTGCCATCAGTGTAGACAGGGGTTCGGAGACCCAGTACTTC
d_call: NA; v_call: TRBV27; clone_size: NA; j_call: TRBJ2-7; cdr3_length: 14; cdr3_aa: CASSWGGGWSEQYF; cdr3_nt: TGTGCCAGCAGTTGGGGAGGGGGGTGGAGCGAGCAGTACTTC
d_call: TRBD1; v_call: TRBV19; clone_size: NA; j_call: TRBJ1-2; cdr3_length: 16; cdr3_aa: CASSFTGGTATVGYTF; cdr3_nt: TGTGCCAGTAGTTTCACAGGGGGCACGGCGACTGTTGGCTACACCTTC
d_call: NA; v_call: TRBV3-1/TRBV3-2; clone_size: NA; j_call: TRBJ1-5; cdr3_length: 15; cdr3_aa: CASSQAGGGNQPQHF; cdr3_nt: TGTGCCAGCAGCCAAGCGGGGGGTGGCAATCAGCCCCAGCATTTT
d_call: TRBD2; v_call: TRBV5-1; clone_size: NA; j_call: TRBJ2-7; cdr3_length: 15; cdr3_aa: CASSPRTSGPYEQYF; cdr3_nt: TGCGCCAGCAGCCCCCGGACTAGCGGGCCCTACGAGCAGTACTTC
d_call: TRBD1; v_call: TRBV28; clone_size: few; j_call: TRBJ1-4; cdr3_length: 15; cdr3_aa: CASSFAQGAFEKLFF; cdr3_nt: TGTGCCAGCAGTTTTGCCCAGGGGGCTTTTGAAAAACTGTTTTTT
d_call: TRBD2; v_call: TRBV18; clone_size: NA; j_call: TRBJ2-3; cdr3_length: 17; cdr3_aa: CASSPTRTGGYTDTQYF; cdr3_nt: TGTGCCAGCTCACCTACGAGGACGGGAGGATACACAGATACGCAGTATTTT
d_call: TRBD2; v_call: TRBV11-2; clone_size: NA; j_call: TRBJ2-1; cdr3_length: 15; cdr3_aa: CASSPRPGLPNEQFF; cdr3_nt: TGTGCCAGCAGCCCCCGACCGGGACTACCCAATGAGCAGTTCTTC
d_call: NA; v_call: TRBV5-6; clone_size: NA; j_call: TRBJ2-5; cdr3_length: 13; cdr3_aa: CASSLVARETQYF; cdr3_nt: TGTGCCAGCAGCTTGGTTGCGAGAGAGACCCAGTACTTC
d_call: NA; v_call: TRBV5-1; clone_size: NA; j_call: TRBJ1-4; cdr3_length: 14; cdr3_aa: CASSLEGFAEKLFF; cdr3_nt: TGCGCCAGCAGCTTGGAGGGGTTTGCCGAAAAACTGTTTTTT
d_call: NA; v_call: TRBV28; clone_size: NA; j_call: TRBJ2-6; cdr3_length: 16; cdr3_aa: CASSDSWTAGANVLTF; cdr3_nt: TGTGCCAGCAGTGACAGCTGGACGGCCGGGGCCAACGTCCTGACTTTC
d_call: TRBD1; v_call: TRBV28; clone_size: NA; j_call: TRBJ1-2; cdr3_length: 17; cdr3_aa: CASSSPTYDRAAYGYTF; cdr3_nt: TGTGCCAGCAGTTCACCTACCTATGACAGGGCCGCATATGGCTACACCTTC
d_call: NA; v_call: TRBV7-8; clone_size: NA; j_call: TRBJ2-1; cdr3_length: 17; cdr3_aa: CASLLRRGRPSYNEQFF; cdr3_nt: TGTGCCAGCCTTCTGCGGCGGGGCCGCCCTTCGTACAATGAGCAGTTCTTC
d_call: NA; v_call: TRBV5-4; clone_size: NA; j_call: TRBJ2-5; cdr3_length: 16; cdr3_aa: CASSLTLRTDQETQYF; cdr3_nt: TGTGCCAGCAGCTTGACCCTAAGGACAGACCAAGAGACCCAGTACTTC
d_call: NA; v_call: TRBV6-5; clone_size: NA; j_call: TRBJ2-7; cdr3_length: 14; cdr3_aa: CASSNPAPGREQYF; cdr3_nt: TGTGCCAGCAGCAACCCCGCCCCAGGGCGCGAGCAGTACTTC
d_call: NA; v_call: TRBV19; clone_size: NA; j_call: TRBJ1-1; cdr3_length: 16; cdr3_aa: CASSMARAVPNTEAFF; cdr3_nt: TGTGCCAGTAGTATGGCCCGCGCGGTTCCGAACACTGAAGCTTTCTTT
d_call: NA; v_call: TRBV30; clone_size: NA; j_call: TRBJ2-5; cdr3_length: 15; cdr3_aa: CAWSPLRGRSETQYF; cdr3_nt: TGTGCCTGGAGTCCGTTGCGGGGGCGTTCGGAGACCCAGTACTTC
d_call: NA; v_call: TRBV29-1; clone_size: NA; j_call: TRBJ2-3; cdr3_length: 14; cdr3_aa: CSVEVQASTDTQYF; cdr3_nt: TGCAGCGTTGAAGTCCAAGCGAGCACAGATACGCAGTATTTT
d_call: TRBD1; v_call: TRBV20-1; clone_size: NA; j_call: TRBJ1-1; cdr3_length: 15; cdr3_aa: CSASERQGLGLEAFF; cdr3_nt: TGCAGTGCTAGTGAACGACAGGGCCTGGGATTAGAAGCTTTCTTT
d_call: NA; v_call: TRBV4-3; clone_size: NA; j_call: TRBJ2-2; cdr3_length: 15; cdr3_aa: CASSQAVRDTGELFF; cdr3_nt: TGCGCCAGCAGCCAAGCTGTGAGGGACACCGGGGAGCTGTTTTTT
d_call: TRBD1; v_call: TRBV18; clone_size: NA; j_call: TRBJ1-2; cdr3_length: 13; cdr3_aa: CASSQGEDYGYTF; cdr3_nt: TGTGCCAGCTCCCAGGGGGAAGACTATGGCTACACCTTC
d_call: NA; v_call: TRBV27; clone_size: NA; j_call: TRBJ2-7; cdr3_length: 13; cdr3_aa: CASRTYRAYEQYF; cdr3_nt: TGTGCCAGCAGGACATACAGGGCCTACGAGCAGTACTTC
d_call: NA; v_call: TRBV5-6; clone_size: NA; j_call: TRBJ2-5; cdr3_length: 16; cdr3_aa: CASSLLTDADQETQYF; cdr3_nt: TGTGCCAGCAGCTTGTTGACAGACGCTGACCAAGAGACCCAGTACTTC
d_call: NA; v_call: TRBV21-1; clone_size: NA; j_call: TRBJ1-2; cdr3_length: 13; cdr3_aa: CASSNPPNYGYTF; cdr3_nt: TGTGCCAGCAGCAATCCCCCGAACTATGGCTACACCTTC
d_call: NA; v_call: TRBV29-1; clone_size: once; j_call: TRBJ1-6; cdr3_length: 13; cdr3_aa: CSARGDYNSPLHF; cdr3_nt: TGCAGCGCGCGGGGGGATTATAATTCACCCCTCCACTTT
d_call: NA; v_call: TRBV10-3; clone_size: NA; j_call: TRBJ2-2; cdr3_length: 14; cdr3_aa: CATREGANTGELFF; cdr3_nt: TGTGCCACCAGGGAAGGGGCGAACACCGGGGAGCTGTTTTTT
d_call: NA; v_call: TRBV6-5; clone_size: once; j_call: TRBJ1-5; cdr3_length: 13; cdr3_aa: CASTPPGGQPQHF; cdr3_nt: TGTGCCAGCACCCCCCCTGGAGGGCAGCCCCAGCATTTT
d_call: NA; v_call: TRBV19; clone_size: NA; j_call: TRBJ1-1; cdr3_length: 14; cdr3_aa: CASSISSAGTEAFF; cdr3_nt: TGTGCCAGTAGTATATCCTCGGCAGGCACTGAAGCTTTCTTT
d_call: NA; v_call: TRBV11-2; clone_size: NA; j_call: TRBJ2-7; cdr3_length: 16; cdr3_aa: CASSFTPGAFSYEQYF; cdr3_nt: TGTGCCAGCAGTTTTACACCCGGAGCTTTCTCCTACGAGCAGTACTTC
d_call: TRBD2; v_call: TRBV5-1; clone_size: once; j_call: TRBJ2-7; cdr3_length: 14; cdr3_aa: CASRTSGGQDEQYF; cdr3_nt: TGCGCCAGCAGAACTAGCGGGGGACAGGACGAGCAGTACTTC
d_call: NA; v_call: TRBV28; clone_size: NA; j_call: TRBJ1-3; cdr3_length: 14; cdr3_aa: CASSLLEGGNTIYF; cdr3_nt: TGTGCCAGCAGTTTATTGGAGGGAGGAAACACCATATATTTT
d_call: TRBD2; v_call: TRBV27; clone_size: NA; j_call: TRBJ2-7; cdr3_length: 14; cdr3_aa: CASSGLAGAYEQYF; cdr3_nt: TGTGCCAGCTCCGGACTAGCGGGCGCCTACGAGCAGTACTTC
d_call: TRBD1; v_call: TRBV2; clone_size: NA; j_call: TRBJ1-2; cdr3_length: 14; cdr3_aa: CASRDPGTGYGYTF; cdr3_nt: TGTGCCAGCAGAGACCCGGGGACAGGGTATGGCTACACCTTC
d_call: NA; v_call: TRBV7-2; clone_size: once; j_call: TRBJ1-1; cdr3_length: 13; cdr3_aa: CASSTHRDTEAFF; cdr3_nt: TGTGCCAGCAGCACCCACAGGGACACTGAAGCTTTCTTT
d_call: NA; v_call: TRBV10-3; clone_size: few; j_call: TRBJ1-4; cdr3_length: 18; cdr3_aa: CAISESNGGRAYNEKLFF; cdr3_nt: TGTGCCATCAGTGAGTCCAACGGGGGGCGAGCTTATAATGAAAAACTGTTTTTT
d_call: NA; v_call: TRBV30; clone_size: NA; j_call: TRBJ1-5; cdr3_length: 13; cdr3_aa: CAWSQLENQPQHF; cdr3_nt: TGTGCCTGGAGCCAATTAGAGAATCAGCCCCAGCATTTT
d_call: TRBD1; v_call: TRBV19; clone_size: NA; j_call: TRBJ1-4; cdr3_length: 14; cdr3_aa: CASTTGGVGEKLFF; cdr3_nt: TGTGCCAGTACTACAGGGGGCGTGGGTGAAAAACTGTTTTTT
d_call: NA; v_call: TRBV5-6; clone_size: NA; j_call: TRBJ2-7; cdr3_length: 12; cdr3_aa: CASSLGGDEQYF; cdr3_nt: TGTGCCAGCAGCTTGGGGGGGGACGAGCAGTACTTC
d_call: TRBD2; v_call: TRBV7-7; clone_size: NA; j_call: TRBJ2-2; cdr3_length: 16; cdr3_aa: CASSLIAGGNTGELFF; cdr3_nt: TGTGCTAGCAGCCTCATAGCGGGGGGGAACACCGGGGAGCTGTTTTTT
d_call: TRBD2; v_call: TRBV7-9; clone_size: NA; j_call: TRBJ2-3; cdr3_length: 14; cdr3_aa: CASSSGLAADTQYF; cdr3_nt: TGTGCCAGCAGCTCGGGACTAGCGGCAGATACGCAGTATTTT
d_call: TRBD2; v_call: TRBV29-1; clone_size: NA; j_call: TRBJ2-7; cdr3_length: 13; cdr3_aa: CSVLSGFSYEQYF; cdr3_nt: TGCAGCGTCCTTAGCGGGTTCTCCTACGAGCAGTACTTC
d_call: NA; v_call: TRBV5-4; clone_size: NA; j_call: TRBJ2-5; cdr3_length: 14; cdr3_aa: CASSFPQGGETQYF; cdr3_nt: TGTGCCAGCAGCTTTCCCCAGGGCGGAGAGACCCAGTACTTC
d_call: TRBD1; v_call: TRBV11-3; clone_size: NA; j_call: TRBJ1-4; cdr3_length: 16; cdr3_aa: CASGQGGFGTNEKLFF; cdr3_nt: TGTGCCAGCGGCCAGGGGGGTTTCGGAACTAATGAAAAACTGTTTTTT